One sample yielded the 20 T cell receptor beta chains listed below, sequenced in a study of spatial heterogeneity in lung cancer. Noted time point: blood at routine non-recurrence follow-up after resection. Whole RNA, which was extracted from tumor, nontumor lung tissue or frozen PBMC, was sequenced without any cell sorting. TCRdb passed the 5' RACE reads through MiXCR, listing each CDR3 protein once. The sample consists of 25,000 to 30,000 distinct CDR3 sequences, 4.5% to 7.5% of them appearing once. Specimen: PBMCs, collected at follow-up. Receptors were obtained from a male donor with early-stage non-small cell lung cancer.

This clonotype was found many times. The V gene is TRBV29-1, the J gene TRBJ2-7; D is possibly TRBD1 (6 bases). CDR3 length equals 14 residues. V lost 2 bases to trimming and J lost 6 bases, with 17 bases between them. The V gene's germline CDR1 is SQVTM and CDR2 ANQGSEA. CDR3 loop: CSVEWATGVSEQYF. As DNA, the CDR3 is TGCAGCGTTGAATGGGCGACAGGAGTCTCCGAGCAGTACTTC.

This clonotype was found many times. The gene calls are TRBV4-2 and TRBJ1-2; a possible D gene is TRBD1 (6 bases). The CDR3 sequence is 15 residues long. V was trimmed by 0 bases and J by 0 bases, leaving 8 bases between them. Germline V gene sequence: CDR1 LGHNA, CDR2 YNFKEQ. CDR3 region: CASSQEDRANYGYTF. The CDR3 coding sequence is TGTGCCAGCAGCCAAGAGGACAGAGCTAACTATGGCTACACCTTC.

This clonotype was counted ten times or more. This chain uses TRBV3-1 with TRBJ2-5; no reliable D call. V was clipped by 1 base and J by 4 bases, with 1 base between them. The V gene's germline CDR1 is LGHDT and CDR2 YNNKEL (reference sequence). There are 11 residues in the CDR3. The CDR3 loop is CASSQGETQYF. The CDR3 bases are TGTGCCAGCAGCCAAGGAGAGACCCAGTACTTC.

For this clonotype: The germline gene is not matched at one end of the junction; a read error may be the cause. CDR3 residues: CASSSVGLGKQPQHF. Written as DNA, the CDR3 is TGTGCCAGCAGTTCCGTAGGGTTGGGCAAACAGCCCCAGCATTTT. The chain links TRBV12-3 or TRBV12-4 to TRBJ1-5; D is undetermined. CDR3 length: 15 amino acids.

The chain links TRBV6-2 or TRBV6-3 to TRBJ2-3; possibly TRBD1 for D (6 bases). V was shortened by 2 bases and J by 2 bases, with 11 bases between the two germline ends. The CDR3 runs 15 residues. CDR1 and CDR2 from the germline V gene are MNHEY and SVGEGT. The CDR3 spells CASSYETGSTDTQYF. CDR3 sequence (DNA): TGTGCCAGCAGTTACGAGACAGGATCCACAGATACGCAGTATTTT.

This clonotype has ten or more counts. The chain combines TRBV20-1 with TRBJ2-1; 10 nucleotides match TRBD2. Trimming took 0 bases from V and 5 from J; bases not matched to a gene: 7. The germline V gene encodes CDR1 DFQATT and CDR2 SNEGSKA (reference sequence). The CDR3 sequence is 16 residues long. The CDR3 nucleotides read TGCAGTGCTAGAGAACCGGGACTAGCGAGTCACAATGAGCAGTTCTTC. It specifies CSAREPGLASHNEQFF.

This clonotype is judged medium-sized. The chain uses TRBV28 and TRBJ2-7; D may match TRBD1 or TRBD2 (6 bases each). This CDR3 spans 14 amino acids. Trimming stripped 6 bases from V and 2 bases from J, with 14 bases between. Germline CDR1 is MDHEN and CDR2 is SYDVKM. The CDR3, as DNA: TGTGCCAGCAGATCGGGGGCCCTAACCTACGAGCAGTACGTC. This encodes CASRSGALTYEQYV.

This clonotype came up many times. The chain links TRBV15 to TRBJ1-5; D is perhaps TRBD1 (5 bases). Germline V gene sequence: CDR1 LNHNV, CDR2 YYDKDF (reference sequence). The CDR3 contains 16 residues. V lost 5 bases and J 5 bases, leaving 19 bases between the germline ends. Written as DNA, the CDR3 is TGTGCCACCAGCCCTCCTCAGGGATCGGGCGATCAGCCCCAGCATTTT. The encoded protein is CATSPPQGSGDQPQHF.

This clonotype showed up many times. The chain has TRBV6-1 and TRBJ2-1, with TRBD1 as a possible D gene (5 bases). Trimming cost V 3 bases and J 8 bases, with 11 bases left between them. CDR3 length: 13 amino acids. Germline CDR1 reads MNHNS; CDR2 reads SASEGT. The CDR3 DNA is TGTGCCAGCAGTGAGGACACGAGGTATGAGCAGTTCTTC. Translation gives CASSEDTRYEQFF.

The genes are TRBV20-1 and TRBJ2-3; D ambiguous. Per the germline V gene, CDR1 is DFQATT and CDR2 is SNEGSKA (reference sequence). V was cut by 6 bases and J by 4 bases, with 17 bases left in between. This CDR3 region has 14 residues. CDR3 region: CSATPRNSADTQYF. CDR3 in DNA: TGCAGTGCCACCCCCCGGAACTCCGCAGATACGCAGTATTTT.

This clonotype was counted at least ten times. This chain links TRBV2 with TRBJ2-2; D is possibly TRBD1 (5 bases). Germline loops: CDR1 SNHLY, CDR2 FYNNEI. The CDR3 sequence is 14 residues long. V lost 1 base and J lost 6, with 9 bases in between. CDR3 sequence (DNA): TGTGCCAGCAGTGAAGAAGGGGTTTCCGGGGAGCTGTTTTTT. Protein: CASSEEGVSGELFF.

At least ten counts were recorded for this clonotype. V is TRBV5-1 and J is TRBJ1-2, with D possibly being TRBD1 (6 bases). The germline CDR1 and CDR2 sequences are SGHRS and YFSETQ. V dropped 0 bases and J dropped 10 bases, with 22 bases sitting between them. The CDR3 is 16 residues long. The CDR3 loop is CASSLAGSSAGVYYTF. CDR3 sequence (DNA): TGCGCCAGCAGCTTGGCCGGTAGCTCGGCAGGGGTGTACTACACCTTC.

The V gene is TRBV27, the J gene TRBJ1-6; the match to TRBD1 covers 7 bases. The germline V gene has CDR1 MNHEY and CDR2 SMNVEV (reference sequence). Trimming cost V 5 bases and J 7 bases; bases outside gene matches: 8. This CDR3 region has 15 residues. The DNA of the CDR3 is TGTGCCAGCAGTCACGGGACAGTAAGGAATTCACCCCTCCACTTT. As protein: CASSHGTVRNSPLHF.

This clonotype was observed many times. The chain has TRBV2 and TRBJ2-1, with TRBD2 matching 7 bases. The J segment lost 3 bases and the V segment lost 6 bases, leaving 11 bases of the junction unmatched. CDR1 is SNHLY and CDR2 is FYNNEI in the germline V gene. This CDR3 is built from 16 residues. CDR3 in amino acids: CASRETSDFLYNEQFF. CDR3 bases: TGTGCCAGCAGGGAAACTAGCGACTTCCTCTACAATGAGCAGTTCTTC. The full variable domain, completed using reference TRBV2 and TRBJ2-1, is EPEVTQTPSHQVTQMGQEVILRCVPISNHLYFYWYRQILGQKVEFLVSFYNNEISEKSEIFDDQFSVERPDGSNFTLKIRSTKLEDSAMYFCASRETSDFLYNEQFFGPGTRLTVL.

The chain is built from TRBV4-3 and TRBJ2-3; 10 bases fit TRBD1. With V trimmed by 3 bases and J by 1 base, 4 bases remained unmatched. Germline V lookup: CDR1 LGHNA, CDR2 YSLEER. This CDR3 is 16 amino acids long. The CDR3, as DNA: TGCGCCAGCAGCCAGACCGGGACAGGGGGCACAGATACGCAGTATTTT. Translating gives CASSQTGTGGTDTQYF.

This clonotype has more than one count but fewer than ten. This chain joins TRBV30 and TRBJ1-2; no clear D gene. The V end lost 0 bases, the J end lost 4 bases, and 9 bases lay between the germline ends. CDR1 and CDR2 from the germline V gene are GTSNPN and SVGIG (reference sequence). The length of the CDR3 is 13 residues. The CDR3 region is CAWSVLVSYGYTF. The CDR3 region has the DNA TGTGCCTGGAGTGTACTGGTCAGCTATGGCTACACCTTC.

V gene TRBV20-1 combines with J gene TRBJ2-3; 16 positions agree with TRBD2. CDR3 length equals 18 residues. The V segment lost 6 bases and the J segment 6 bases; nucleotides outside the gene matches: 15. From germline, CDR1 is DFQATT and CDR2 SNEGSKA (reference sequence). CDR3 sequence: CSAKPVGLAGGDADTQYF. CDR3 nucleotide sequence: TGCAGTGCCAAACCGGTGGGACTAGCGGGGGGGGACGCGGATACGCAGTATTTT.

This clonotype was seen ten or more times. CDR3 nucleotide sequence: TGTGCCAGCAGTGAATTACCACAGAAGGGGGCTGAAGCTTTCTTT. Translation gives CASSELPQKGAEAFF. This chain connects TRBV2 to TRBJ1-1; D perhaps matches TRBD1 (6 bases). Germline CDR1 and CDR2: SNHLY and FYNNEI. Trimming shortened V by 2 bases and J by 6 bases, and 16 bases separated the two germline ends. This CDR3 has 15 amino acids.

This clonotype occurred many times. The chain links TRBV20-1 to TRBJ2-1; D ambiguous. This CDR3 is built from 13 residues. Germline assignment: CDR1 DFQATT and CDR2 SNEGSKA (reference sequence). Trimming stripped 1 base from V and 4 bases from J, with 8 bases between. In nucleotides, the CDR3 is TGCAGTGCTAGAGGGACGGTTTACAATGAGCAGTTCTTC. Residues: CSARGTVYNEQFF.

In this sample, this clonotype turned up many times. The gene calls are TRBV20-1 and TRBJ2-3, with D maybe TRBD1 (5 bases). Trimming took off 3 bases at V and 5 bases at J, with 15 bases between the two ends. The CDR3 spans 14 residues. Germline V gene lookup returns CDR1 DFQATT and CDR2 SNEGSKA (reference sequence). The CDR3 bases are TGCAGTGCTAGGTCCGGGTTAGGGGTAGATACGCAGTATTTT. It specifies CSARSGLGVDTQYF.